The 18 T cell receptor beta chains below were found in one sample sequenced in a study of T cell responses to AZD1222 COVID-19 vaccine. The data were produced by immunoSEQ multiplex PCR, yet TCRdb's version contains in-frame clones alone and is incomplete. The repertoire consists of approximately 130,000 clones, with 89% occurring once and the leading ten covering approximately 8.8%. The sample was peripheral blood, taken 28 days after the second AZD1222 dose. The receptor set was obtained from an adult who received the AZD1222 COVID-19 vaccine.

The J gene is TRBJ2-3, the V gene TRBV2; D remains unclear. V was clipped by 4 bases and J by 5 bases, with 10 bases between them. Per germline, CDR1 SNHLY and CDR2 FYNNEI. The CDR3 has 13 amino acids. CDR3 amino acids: CASSGPREDTQYF. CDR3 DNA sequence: TGTGCCAGCAGTGGACCAAGGGAAGATACGCAGTATTTT. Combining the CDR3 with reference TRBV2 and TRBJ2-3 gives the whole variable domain EPEVTQTPSHQVTQMGQEVILRCVPISNHLYFYWYRQILGQKVEFLVSFYNNEISEKSEIFDDQFSVERPDGSNFTLKIRSTKLEDSAMYFCASSGPREDTQYFGPGTRLTVL.

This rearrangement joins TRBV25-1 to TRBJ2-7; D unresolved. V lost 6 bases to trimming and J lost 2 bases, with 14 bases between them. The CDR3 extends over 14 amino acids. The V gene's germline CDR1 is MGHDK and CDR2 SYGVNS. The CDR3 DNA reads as TGTGCCAGCAGCCCCTCGTGGCAGCCCTACGAGCAGTACTTC. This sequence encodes CASSPSWQPYEQYF.

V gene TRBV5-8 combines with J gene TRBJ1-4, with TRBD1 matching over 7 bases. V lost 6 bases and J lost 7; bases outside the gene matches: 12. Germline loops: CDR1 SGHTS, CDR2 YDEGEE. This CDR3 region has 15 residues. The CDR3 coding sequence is TGTGCCAGCATACGAGGAGACAGGGTGGGTGAAAAACTGTTTTTT. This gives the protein CASIRGDRVGEKLFF.

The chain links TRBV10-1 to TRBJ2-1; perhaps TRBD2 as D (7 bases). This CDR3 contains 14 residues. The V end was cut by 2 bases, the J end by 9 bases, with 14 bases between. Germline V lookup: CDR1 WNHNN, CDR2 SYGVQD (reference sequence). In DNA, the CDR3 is TGCGCCAGCAGTGAGGCGGGTAGGGGGGGTGAGCAGTTCTTC. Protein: CASSEAGRGGEQFF.

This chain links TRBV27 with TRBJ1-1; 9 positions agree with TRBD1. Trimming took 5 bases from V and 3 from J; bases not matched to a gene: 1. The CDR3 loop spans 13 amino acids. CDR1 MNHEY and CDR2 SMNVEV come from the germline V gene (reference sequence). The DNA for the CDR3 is TGTGCCAGCAGTCGGACAGGGGACACTGAAGCTTTCTTT. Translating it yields CASSRTGDTEAFF.

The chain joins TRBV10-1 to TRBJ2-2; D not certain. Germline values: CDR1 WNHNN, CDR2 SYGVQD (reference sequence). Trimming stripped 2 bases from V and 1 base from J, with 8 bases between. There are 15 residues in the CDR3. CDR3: CASSEVRGNTGELFF. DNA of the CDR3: TGCGCCAGCAGTGAGGTCCGCGGGAACACCGGGGAGCTGTTTTTT.

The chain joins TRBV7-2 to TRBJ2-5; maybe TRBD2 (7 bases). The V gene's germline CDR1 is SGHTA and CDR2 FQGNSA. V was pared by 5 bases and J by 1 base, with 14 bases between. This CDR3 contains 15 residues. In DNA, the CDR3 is TGTGCCAGCAGCCCTGGGGGGGGGCGCCAAGAGACCCAGTACTTC. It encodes CASSPGGGRQETQYF.

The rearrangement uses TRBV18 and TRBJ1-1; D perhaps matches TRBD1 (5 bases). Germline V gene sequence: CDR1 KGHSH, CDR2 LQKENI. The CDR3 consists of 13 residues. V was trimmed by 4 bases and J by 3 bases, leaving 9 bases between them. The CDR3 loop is CASSHGADTEAFF. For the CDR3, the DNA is TGTGCCAGCTCACATGGGGCGGACACTGAAGCTTTCTTT.

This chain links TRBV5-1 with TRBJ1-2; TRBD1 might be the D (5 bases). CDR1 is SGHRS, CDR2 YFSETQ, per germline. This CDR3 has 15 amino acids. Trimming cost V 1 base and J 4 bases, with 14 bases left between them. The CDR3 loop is CASSLTSQGGYGYTF. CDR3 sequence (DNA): TGCGCCAGCAGCTTGACCTCTCAGGGTGGCTATGGCTACACCTTC.

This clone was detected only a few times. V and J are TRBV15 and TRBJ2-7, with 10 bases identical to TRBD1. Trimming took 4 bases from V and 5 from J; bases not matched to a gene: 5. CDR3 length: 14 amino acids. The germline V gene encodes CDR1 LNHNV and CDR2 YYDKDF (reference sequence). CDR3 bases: TGTGCCACCAGCATGTCCGGGACAGGGGACGAGCAGTACTTC. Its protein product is CATSMSGTGDEQYF.

CDR3 bases: TGTGCCAGCAGTGAAGGTTCCTTAGAGACCCAGTACTTC. It translates to CASSEGSLETQYF. V is TRBV25-1 and J is TRBJ2-5; D is undetermined. Germline V CDR1 and CDR2: MGHDK, SYGVNS. V was trimmed by 2 bases and J by 4 bases, leaving 8 bases between them. CDR3 size: 13 residues. Full variable domain (remainder filled in from reference TRBV25-1 and TRBJ2-5): EADIYQTPRYLVIGTGKKITLECSQTMGHDKMYWYQQDPGMELHLIHYSYGVNSTEKGDLSSESTVSRIRTEHFPLTLESARPSHTSQYLCASSEGSLETQYFGPGTRLLVL.

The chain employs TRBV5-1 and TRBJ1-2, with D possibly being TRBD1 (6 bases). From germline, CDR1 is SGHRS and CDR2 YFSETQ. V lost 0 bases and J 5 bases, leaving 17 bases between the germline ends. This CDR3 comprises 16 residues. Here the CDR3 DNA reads TGCGCCAGCAGCTTGGAGGCAGGGGAGAAAGGGTATGGCTACACCTTC. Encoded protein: CASSLEAGEKGYGYTF.

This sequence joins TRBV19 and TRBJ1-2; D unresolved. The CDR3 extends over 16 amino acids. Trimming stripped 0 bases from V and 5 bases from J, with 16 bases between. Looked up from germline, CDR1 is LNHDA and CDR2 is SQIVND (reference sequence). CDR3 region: CASSIDRVRPPYGYTF. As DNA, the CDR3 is TGTGCCAGTAGTATAGATCGGGTCCGTCCCCCATATGGCTACACCTTC.

The CDR3 sequence: CASSPRQREKLFF. The CDR3 nucleotides read TGTGCCAGCAGCCCCCGACAGCGTGAAAAACTGTTTTTT. The rearrangement joins TRBV6-5 to TRBJ1-4; a possible D gene is TRBD1 (5 bases). The germline V gene has CDR1 MNHEY and CDR2 SVGAGI. The V end lost 6 bases, the J end lost 7 bases, and 12 bases lay between the germline ends. CDR3 length: 13 amino acids.

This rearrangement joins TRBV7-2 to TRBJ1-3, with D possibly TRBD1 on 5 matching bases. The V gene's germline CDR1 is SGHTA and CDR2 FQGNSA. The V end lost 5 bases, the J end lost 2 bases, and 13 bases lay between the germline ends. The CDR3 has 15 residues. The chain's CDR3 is CASSPDGGAGNTIYF. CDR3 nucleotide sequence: TGTGCCAGCAGCCCGGACGGGGGAGCTGGAAACACCATATATTTT.

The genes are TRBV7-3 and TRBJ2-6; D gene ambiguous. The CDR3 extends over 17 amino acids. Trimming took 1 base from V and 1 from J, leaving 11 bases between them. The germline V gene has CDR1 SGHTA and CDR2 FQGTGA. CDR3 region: CASSLMGAQSGANVLTF. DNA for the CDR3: TGTGCCAGCAGCTTAATGGGTGCGCAATCTGGGGCCAACGTCCTGACTTTC.

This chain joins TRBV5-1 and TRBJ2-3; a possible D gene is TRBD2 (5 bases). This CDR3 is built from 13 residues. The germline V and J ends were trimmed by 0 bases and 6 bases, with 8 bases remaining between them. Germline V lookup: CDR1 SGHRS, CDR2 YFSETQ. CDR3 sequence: CASSLGPGDTQYF. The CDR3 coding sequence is TGCGCCAGCAGCTTGGGGCCGGGGGATACGCAGTATTTT.

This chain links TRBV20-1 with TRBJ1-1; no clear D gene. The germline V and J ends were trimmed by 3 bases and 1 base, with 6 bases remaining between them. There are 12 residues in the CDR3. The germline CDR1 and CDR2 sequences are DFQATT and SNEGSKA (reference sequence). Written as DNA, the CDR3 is TGCAGTGCTAGTTCAGGGAACACTGAAGCTTTCTTT. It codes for CSASSGNTEAFF.